This TCR beta chain was sequenced during a study of CD8 T cells in ankylosing spondylitis. Study findings and constraints: The clones that were linked to disease were reported to be significantly enriched in matched synovial fluid samples from ankylosing spondylitis patients. Earlier authors reported some of these motif variants in reactive arthritis synovial fluid and blood. What seemed typical of ankylosing spondylitis blood was a TCR beta motif built from several highly homologous variants.

The sample holds many counts of this clonotype. The target antigen is unknown. This CDR3 contains 15 residues. The V and J ends lost 0 bases and 8 bases respectively, with 16 bases between them. Germline loops: CDR1 LNHNV, CDR2 YYDKDF (reference sequence). In making TCR beta libraries, quantitative 5'-RACE with molecular barcodes was used. TCRdb passed the 5' RACE reads through MiXCR, listing each CDR3 protein once. This table holds 25,000 to 35,000 distinct CDR3 sequences, 5.5% to 8% found once. The sample taken for sequencing was blood, either unsorted or a sorted T cell fraction (not recorded which). The J gene is TRBJ1-2, the V gene TRBV15; possibly TRBD1 for D (6 bases). The sequence was obtained from a male donor with ankylosing spondylitis or in good health (not recorded which). The CDR3 bases are TGTGCCACCAGCAGAGACAGGGGTATGGCTGTCGGCTACACCTTC. Its translation is CATSRDRGMAVGYTF.